This T cell receptor beta chain was captured in a study of CD8 T cells in ankylosing spondylitis. Quantitative barcoded 5'-RACE was used to prepare TCR beta libraries. TCRdb redid the calling of the 5' RACE reads with MiXCR, one entry per CDR3 protein. Among 330,000 or so distinct CDR3 sequences listed, roughly 8% were seen once. Notes on this clonotype: The antigen is unknown.

The germline gives CDR1 SGHRS, CDR2 YFSETQ. With 7 bases clipped from V and 5 bases from J, the junction kept 9 bases outside the gene matches. This CDR3 comprises 15 residues. General study findings and limits: In ankylosing spondylitis blood, a motif of roughly 8 highly homologous TCR beta variants appeared characteristic. According to the report, clones linked to the disease were significantly enriched in matched synovial fluid samples taken from ankylosing spondylitis patients. Earlier work had already found some motif variants in reactive arthritis synovial fluid and blood.

Sequenced sample: blood, either unsorted or a sorted T cell fraction (not recorded which). The chain recombines TRBV5-1 with TRBJ2-1, with 10 positions matching TRBD1. The clonotype originates from a male donor with ankylosing spondylitis. DNA of the CDR3: TGCGCCAGCCACGGGACAGGGGACCTAAACAATGAGCAGTTCTTC. This gives the protein CASHGTGDLNNEQFF.